This section outlines one T cell receptor beta chain sequence together with its context. The sample holds a few counts of this clonotype. Its antigen target is currently unknown. Base qualities were left out, and no much larger clone turns up one base away. The data originate from a study of T-cell memory formation after mild COVID-19 (dated by TCRdb to about 2021). Some background on the complete study: Most TCR sequence clusters were specific to one of the two donors. In a couple of donors, T-cell clones that expanded and contracted after mild COVID-19 were tracked by sequencing TCRalpha and TCRbeta repertoires over time. Two young, previously healthy adult volunteers made up the cohort, one male and one female. The investigation overall reported the following: Some responding clones were detected in pre-infection memory, which suggested that pre-existing cross-reactive memory T cells had joined the SARS-CoV-2 response. Contracting CD4+ clones were found mainly in CM and EM memory subsets, while CD8+ clones were enriched in EMRA. From day 15 to 85, contracting clones showed balanced CD4/CD8 phenotypes, whereas a second wave of clones that expanded from day 15 to 37 leaned towards CD4+. Only a couple of mild cases were covered in the study, and larger cohorts including severe cases with pre-infection samples were considered necessary. Whether the second-wave clones peaking on day 37 were SARS-CoV-2 specific was not confirmed.

Sequencing was performed on an Illumina NovaSeq 6000. TCRalpha and TCRbeta cDNA libraries were constructed by 5'RACE with constant-segment primers, with sample barcodes and unique molecular identifiers being introduced. Trizol reagent was used to extract RNA from every sample. The libraries were amplified in two PCR steps, and the second step added a second sample barcode and Illumina TruSeq adapters. The libraries were sequenced on an Illumina NovaSeq using 2 x 150 bp paired-end reads. The paper's processing steps were these. Reads were demultiplexed and collapsed into UMI-guided consensus sequences with migec v1.2.7. With mixcr v2.1.11, UMI consensuses were aligned to TRA and TRB V and J templates and assembled into clonotypes. A clonotype was counted as expanded or contracted only when both edgeR and NoisET called the clonotype significant, with the noise models trained on biological replicates. For edgeR calls, the cutoffs were a false discovery rate-adjusted p below 0.01 and a log2 fold-change threshold of 1. As an exploratory analysis of dynamics, max-normalized trajectories of the 1000 most abundant clonotypes were examined with PCA combined with hierarchical clustering. Separately sequenced CD4+ and CD8+ repertoires were used to assign a CD4 or CD8 phenotype to each responding clone. The public reads were reanalyzed by TCRdb: fastp trimming at Q25, MiXCR alignment, in-frame beta chains only. Duplicate CDR3 protein sequences are folded into a single record with the most common DNA and genes. What appears here as the V and J calls and clone size reflects TCRdb's work, not the paper's. Here the sample has some 190,000 distinct CDR3 sequences; 15% to 20% occur a single time. The ten largest clones take up roughly 2.3% of the sample.

Inclusive of the bounding cysteine and phenylalanine, the CDR3 is 13 residues long. Only the CDR3 region is kept as DNA, spanning 39 bases read in frame from base 1. Sequences DFQATT (CDR1) and SNEGSKA (CDR2) are obtained from the germline V gene (reference sequence). The germline ends are 10 bases apart after V is trimmed by 1 base and J by 4 bases. PBMCs were isolated by Ficoll-Paque density gradient centrifugation. The receptor was derived from an adult woman who had mild COVID-19 (a few samples of this study predate the infection). The sample titles of this study are shuffled in the database, so cell type and time point are left out; the donor was told from shared clones. This chain is built from TRBV20-1 and TRBJ2-5; TRBD1 could be the D gene, as 6 bases match. The sequenced material came from PBMCs or a T cell subset sorted from them (not recorded which). CDR3 reads: CSARVQQGETQYF. The base sequence is TGCAGTGCTAGAGTTCAACAGGGAGAGACCCAGTACTTC.